The clone carrying this TCR beta chain has just a few counts. Germline CDR1 and CDR2: GTSNPN and SVGIG (reference sequence). The CDR3 is 15 amino acids. Trimming stripped 0 bases from V and 1 base from J, with 11 bases between. The study reverse transcribed the entire isolated RNA, so it sequenced expressed TCRB transcripts. Profiling relied on immunoSEQ multiplex PCR, and the TCRdb table lists in-frame clones only, not all of them. The sample lists 360,000 or so clones; around 20% were seen once. These data come from a study of beta chain features in type 1 diabetes. Sequencing input: naive CD4+ T cells from blood. This clonotype was obtained from a woman between 18 and 30 years old in good health. This rearrangement joins TRBV30 to TRBJ2-3; D might be TRBD1 (6 bases). The CDR3 here is CAWSVQGHGTDTQYF. CDR3 DNA: TGTGCCTGGAGTGTACAGGGACATGGCACAGATACGCAGTATTTT.